This TCR beta chain derives from a study of graft-versus-host responses after intestinal transplantation. Study-wide context: Multivisceral, liver-intestinal, or isolated intestinal transplants were given to recipients. Induction with anti-thymocyte globulin, then tacrolimus and steroids for roughly three years, was given to all recipients. General study findings and limits: Peak GvH clone levels in circulation were associated with early post-transplant HvG declines. GvH clones detected in recipient marrow included some appearing first in ileum or blood.

With respect to this clone: Its antigen remains unidentified.

Libraries were prepared by immunoSEQ multiplex PCR; TCRdb keeps only in-frame clonotypes and omits some of them. The sample yields about 43,000 clones, less than 95% seen once. The junction had 10 bases not matched to a gene; V was cut back by 6 bases and J by 1 base. Per the germline V gene, CDR1 is MDHEN and CDR2 is SYDVKM. The CDR3 runs 16 residues. This TCR was sampled from a human patient who received an intestinal transplant, so some T cells may come from the graft donor. V and J are TRBV28 and TRBJ2-7; TRBD1 agrees at 9 bases. The sequencing here drew on PBMCs, taken approximately 340 days after intestinal transplant. DNA for the CDR3: TGTGCCAGCAGACCTCACACAGGGGGCTGGTCCTACGAGCAGTACTTC. This encodes CASRPHTGGWSYEQYF.